What follows are 18 T cell receptor beta chains derived from one specimen sequenced in a study of response to subunit inactivated influenza vaccine. TCRdb redid the calling of the RT-PCR reads with MiXCR, one entry per CDR3 protein. The sample has around 650,000 distinct CDR3 sequences; 15% to 18% are singletons. The sequencing used PBMCs from blood, collected about 11 days after vaccination. The receptors originated from a man between 50 and 59 years old who received an inactivated influenza vaccine.

This clonotype occurred a few times. The chain uses TRBV19 and TRBJ2-5; the match to TRBD1 covers 9 bases. Germline V CDR1 and CDR2: LNHDA, SQIVND (reference sequence). The CDR3 totals 17 residues. DNA of the CDR3: TGTGCGACCAGCCGCCCGTGGACAGGGGAAAGAGAAGAGACCCAGTACTTC. Amino acid sequence: CATSRPWTGEREETQYF.

There are a few counts of this clonotype. CDR3 bases: TGTGCCAGCAGCTTAGGAGGGACATTAAACACCGGGGAGCTGTTTTTT. This translates into CASSLGGTLNTGELFF. The chain joins TRBV7-2 to TRBJ2-2; a weak D match, TRBD1 (6 bases). Germline V gives CDR1 SGHTA, CDR2 FQGNSA. The ends were cut back, 1 base at V and 2 bases at J, with 11 bases in the middle. The CDR3 loop spans 16 amino acids.

The gene calls are TRBV6-5 and TRBJ1-2, with D unclear. The CDR3 is made up of 13 amino acids. Germline V lookup: CDR1 MNHEY, CDR2 SVGAGI. V dropped 0 bases and J dropped 6 bases, with 8 bases sitting between them. In nucleotides, the CDR3 is TGTGCCAGCAGTTACTCGTCTCGGGATGGCTACACCTTC. It translates to CASSYSSRDGYTF.

This clonotype was seen a handful of times. The V call is TRBV4-2, the J call TRBJ2-5, with D unresolved. The CDR3 totals 16 residues. V lost 1 base to trimming and J lost 3 bases, with 15 bases between them. Germline lookup yields CDR1 LGHNA and CDR2 YNFKEQ. This CDR3 is CASSQVEFPPKETQYF. In DNA, the CDR3 is TGTGCCAGCAGCCAAGTTGAATTTCCCCCTAAAGAGACCCAGTACTTC.

V is TRBV15 and J is TRBJ2-7, with 8 bases lining up with TRBD2. The V gene end was trimmed by 0 bases and the J gene end by 4 bases; junction bases not matched to a gene: 8. The germline V gene encodes CDR1 LNHNV and CDR2 YYDKDF (reference sequence). The CDR3 contains 16 residues. The CDR3 is CATSRDSPAGAYEQYF. The DNA for the CDR3 is TGTGCCACCAGCAGAGATTCCCCAGCGGGAGCTTACGAGCAGTACTTC.

This clonotype has a handful of counts. The chain couples TRBV29-1 to TRBJ2-7; the match to TRBD2 covers 7 bases. The CDR3 has 14 amino acids. The germline V gene encodes CDR1 SQVTM and CDR2 ANQGSEA. J gave up 0 bases and V 1 base, and 3 bases lay outside the gene matches. Here the CDR3 reads CSVEVSSGSYEQYF. DNA of the CDR3: TGCAGCGTTGAAGTATCTAGCGGCTCCTACGAGCAGTACTTC.

This clonotype was found many times. The chain is built from TRBV20-1 and TRBJ2-4; D possibly corresponds to TRBD2 (6 bases). Germline CDR1 DFQATT, CDR2 SNEGSKA (reference sequence). CDR3 length: 14 amino acids. Deletions cut 3 bases from V and 7 bases from J, with 16 bases between. For the CDR3, the DNA is TGCAGTGCTAGTACCGGCGGGGTTAGGAACATTCAGTACTTC. This codes for CSASTGGVRNIQYF.

The rearrangement links TRBV6-5 to TRBJ2-7, with D possibly matching TRBD2 (6 bases). The length of the CDR3 is 15 residues. Germline V CDR1 and CDR2: MNHEY, SVGAGI. V lost 2 bases, J lost 4 bases, and 15 bases lay in between. This CDR3 is CASSYVGGALYEQYF. The CDR3 region has the DNA TGTGCCAGCAGTTACGTCGGGGGAGCGCTTTACGAGCAGTACTTC.

This clonotype was counted a few times. The chain is built from TRBV12-3 or TRBV12-4 and TRBJ2-7; maybe TRBD1 (6 bases). V was trimmed by 6 bases and J by 0 bases, leaving 15 bases between them. The CDR3 is 15 residues long. DNA of the CDR3: TGTGCCAGCAGCGACACAGGGTCCCCCTCCTACGAGCAGTACTTC. Its translation is CASSDTGSPSYEQYF.

The chain has TRBV5-1 and TRBJ2-7; weak D call: TRBD2 (5 bases). The CDR3 is 13 amino acids. Trimming removed 4 bases from V and 5 bases from J, with 13 bases in between. CDR1 and CDR2 (germline): SGHRS, YFSETQ. The CDR3 here is CASSTPGGNEQYF. In nucleotides, the CDR3 is TGCGCCAGCAGCACGCCCGGAGGAAACGAGCAGTACTTC.

The chain has TRBV7-2 and TRBJ2-1; 12 nucleotides match TRBD2. Germline values: CDR1 SGHTA, CDR2 FQGNSA. The length of the CDR3 is 16 residues. The junction had 10 bases not matched to a gene; V was cut back by 5 bases and J by 8 bases. The CDR3 region is CASSTQLAGGRDEQFF. The CDR3 DNA reads as TGTGCCAGCAGCACCCAGCTAGCGGGGGGGCGGGATGAGCAGTTCTTC.

This clonotype was seen many times. This chain joins TRBV15 and TRBJ2-2, with 7 bases aligning to TRBD1. The CDR3 is 15 residues long. Germline lookup yields CDR1 LNHNV and CDR2 YYDKDF (reference sequence). V gave up 3 bases and J gave up 6 bases; unmatched junction bases: 7. As DNA, the CDR3 is TGTGCCACCAGCAGGGGGACAGCCCCCGCCGGGGAGCTGTTTTTT. This gives the protein CATSRGTAPAGELFF.

This chain connects TRBV12-3 or TRBV12-4 to TRBJ2-5; TRBD1 aligns across 8 bases. V was pared by 6 bases and J by 5 bases, with 5 bases of the junction left unmatched. The CDR3 is made up of 13 amino acids. The CDR3 reads CASRGTGGETQYF. The DNA for the CDR3 is TGTGCCAGCAGGGGGACAGGTGGGGAGACCCAGTACTTC.

This clonotype has only a few counts. The chain carries TRBV7-2 and TRBJ2-5, with D possibly being TRBD1 (6 bases). Trimming left V 4 bases short and J 5 bases short, with 14 bases between. Germline-derived CDR1 and CDR2 are SGHTA and FQGNSA. This CDR3 is 14 amino acids long. In nucleotides, the CDR3 is TGTGCCAGCAGCTCCACAGGGTTATGGGAGACCCAGTACTTC. Translating gives CASSSTGLWETQYF.

CDR3 DNA: TGTGCCAGCAGCTTGGGGTTATCACCCTATGGCTACACCTTC. Protein: CASSLGLSPYGYTF. The genes are TRBV7-9 and TRBJ1-2; D is unclear. CDR3 length: 14 amino acids. Germline V gene data show CDR1 as SEHNR and CDR2 as FQNEAQ (reference sequence). Trimming pared 3 bases from V and 4 bases from J, leaving 12 bases between.

V gene TRBV2 combines with J gene TRBJ1-3; D perhaps matches TRBD1 (5 bases). V was cut by 2 bases and J by 1 base, with 9 bases left in between. This CDR3 region has 15 residues. Germline V gene lookup returns CDR1 SNHLY and CDR2 FYNNEI. CDR3 amino acids: CASSERQFSGNTIYF. CDR3 bases: TGTGCCAGCAGTGAAAGACAGTTTTCTGGAAACACCATATATTTT. Combining the CDR3 with reference TRBV2 and TRBJ1-3 gives the whole variable domain EPEVTQTPSHQVTQMGQEVILRCVPISNHLYFYWYRQILGQKVEFLVSFYNNEISEKSEIFDDQFSVERPDGSNFTLKIRSTKLEDSAMYFCASSERQFSGNTIYFGEGSWLTVV.

This chain links TRBV6-2 or TRBV6-3 with TRBJ2-1, with 8 bases that match TRBD1. Per the germline V gene, CDR1 is MNHEY and CDR2 is SVGEGT. The length of the CDR3 is 18 residues. V was pared by 2 bases and J by 1 base, with 10 bases of the junction left unmatched. The CDR3 here is CASSYKTGEAWSYNEQFF. CDR3 nucleotides: TGTGCCAGCAGTTACAAGACAGGGGAGGCATGGTCCTACAATGAGCAGTTCTTC.

The chain has TRBV12-3 or TRBV12-4 and TRBJ1-2; 7 nucleotides align to TRBD1. The CDR3 is 15 residues long. V lost 5 bases and J lost 3; bases outside the gene matches: 9. The CDR3 sequence is CASSPSTGLHYGYTF. CDR3 sequence (DNA): TGTGCCAGCAGTCCGTCGACAGGGTTACACTATGGCTACACCTTC.